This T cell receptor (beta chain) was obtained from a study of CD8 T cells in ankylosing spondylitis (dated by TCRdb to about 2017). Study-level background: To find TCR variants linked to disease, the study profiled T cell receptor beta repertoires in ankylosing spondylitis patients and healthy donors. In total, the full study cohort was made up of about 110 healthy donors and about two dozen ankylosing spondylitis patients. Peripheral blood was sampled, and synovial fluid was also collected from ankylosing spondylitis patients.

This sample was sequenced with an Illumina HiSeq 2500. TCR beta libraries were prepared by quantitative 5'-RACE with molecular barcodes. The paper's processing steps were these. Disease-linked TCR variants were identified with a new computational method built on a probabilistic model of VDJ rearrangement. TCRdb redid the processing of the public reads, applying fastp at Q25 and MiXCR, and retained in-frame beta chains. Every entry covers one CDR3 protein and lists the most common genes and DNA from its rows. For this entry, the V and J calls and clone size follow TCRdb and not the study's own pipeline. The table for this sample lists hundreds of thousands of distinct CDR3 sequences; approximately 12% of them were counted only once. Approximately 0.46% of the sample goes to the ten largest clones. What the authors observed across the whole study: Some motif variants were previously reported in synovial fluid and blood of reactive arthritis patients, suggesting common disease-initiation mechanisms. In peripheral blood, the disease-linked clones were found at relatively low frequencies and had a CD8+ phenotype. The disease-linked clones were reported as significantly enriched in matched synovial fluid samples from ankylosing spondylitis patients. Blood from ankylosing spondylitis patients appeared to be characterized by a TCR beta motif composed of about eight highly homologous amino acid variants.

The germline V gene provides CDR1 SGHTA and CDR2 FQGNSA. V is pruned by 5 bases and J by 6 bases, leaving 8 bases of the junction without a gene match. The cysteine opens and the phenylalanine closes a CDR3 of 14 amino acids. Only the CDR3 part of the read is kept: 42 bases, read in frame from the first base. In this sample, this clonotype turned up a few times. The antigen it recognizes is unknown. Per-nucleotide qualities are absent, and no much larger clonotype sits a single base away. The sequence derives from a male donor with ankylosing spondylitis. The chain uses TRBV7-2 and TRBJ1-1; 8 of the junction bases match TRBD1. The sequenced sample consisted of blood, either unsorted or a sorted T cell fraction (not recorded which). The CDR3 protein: CASSLQGAQAEAFF. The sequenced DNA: TGTGCCAGCAGCCTCCAGGGGGCGCAAGCTGAAGCTTTCTTT.